This T cell receptor beta chain was identified during a study of human T cells and chemical hapten exposure. Study background: On approximately 2 cm by approximately 2 cm of upper inner arm skin, sensitization was performed with 2% DPC.

Sample time point: patch test 3, about 24 weeks after DPC sensitization. Treatment defined: therapeutic diphenylcyclopropenone sensitization with weekly scalp DPC. With respect to this clonotype: Its antigen remains unidentified.

Whole-study results and caveats: Expanded TCRs showed more large CDR3 clusters than pre-sensitization or healthy control sets.

Library construction involved attaching unique molecular identifiers to individual cDNA molecules, which allowed quantitative, reproducible TCR counting. TCRdb called the RACE reads again in MiXCR, with one record for every CDR3 protein. The sample has 50,000 to 70,000 distinct CDR3 sequences, about an eighth seen once; the top ten hold roughly 2.6%. The TCR originated in a man under 40 with alopecia areata. Some clones in this sample may be carry-over from other donors' samples. The specimen comprised whole blood, sampled in connection with sensitization to the hapten diphenylcyclopropenone (DPC).

The CDR3, as DNA: TGTGCCAGCAGTTTAGACCTAGCGCAATCCTACGAGCAGTACTTC. It yields the protein CASSLDLAQSYEQYF. The V call is TRBV28, the J call TRBJ2-7; weak D call: TRBD2 (6 bases). Germline values: CDR1 MDHEN, CDR2 SYDVKM. The CDR3 is made up of 15 amino acids. V lost 2 bases, J lost 1 base, and 12 bases lay in between.